This T cell receptor (beta chain) was observed in a study of cytomegalovirus exposure and HLA in healthy donors. Vbeta (60) and Jbeta (13) primers were used in the PCR. Method: immunoSEQ multiplex PCR; TCRdb's copy keeps in-frame clones and lacks some. The data contain some 190,000 clones, 75% to 80% of them singletons. The CDR3 extends over 14 amino acids. The junction had 3 bases not matched to a gene; V was cut back by 6 bases and J by 3 bases. Germline V lookup: CDR1 MNHEY, CDR2 SMNVEV (reference sequence). The TCR was taken from a woman in her twenties or thirties in good health and CMV-seropositive. Specimen: PBMCs. The V and J genes are TRBV27 and TRBJ2-1; TRBD1 matches 9 bases. CDR3 residues: CASRTGQGYNEQFF. DNA of the CDR3: TGTGCCAGCAGGACGGGACAGGGCTACAATGAGCAGTTCTTC.